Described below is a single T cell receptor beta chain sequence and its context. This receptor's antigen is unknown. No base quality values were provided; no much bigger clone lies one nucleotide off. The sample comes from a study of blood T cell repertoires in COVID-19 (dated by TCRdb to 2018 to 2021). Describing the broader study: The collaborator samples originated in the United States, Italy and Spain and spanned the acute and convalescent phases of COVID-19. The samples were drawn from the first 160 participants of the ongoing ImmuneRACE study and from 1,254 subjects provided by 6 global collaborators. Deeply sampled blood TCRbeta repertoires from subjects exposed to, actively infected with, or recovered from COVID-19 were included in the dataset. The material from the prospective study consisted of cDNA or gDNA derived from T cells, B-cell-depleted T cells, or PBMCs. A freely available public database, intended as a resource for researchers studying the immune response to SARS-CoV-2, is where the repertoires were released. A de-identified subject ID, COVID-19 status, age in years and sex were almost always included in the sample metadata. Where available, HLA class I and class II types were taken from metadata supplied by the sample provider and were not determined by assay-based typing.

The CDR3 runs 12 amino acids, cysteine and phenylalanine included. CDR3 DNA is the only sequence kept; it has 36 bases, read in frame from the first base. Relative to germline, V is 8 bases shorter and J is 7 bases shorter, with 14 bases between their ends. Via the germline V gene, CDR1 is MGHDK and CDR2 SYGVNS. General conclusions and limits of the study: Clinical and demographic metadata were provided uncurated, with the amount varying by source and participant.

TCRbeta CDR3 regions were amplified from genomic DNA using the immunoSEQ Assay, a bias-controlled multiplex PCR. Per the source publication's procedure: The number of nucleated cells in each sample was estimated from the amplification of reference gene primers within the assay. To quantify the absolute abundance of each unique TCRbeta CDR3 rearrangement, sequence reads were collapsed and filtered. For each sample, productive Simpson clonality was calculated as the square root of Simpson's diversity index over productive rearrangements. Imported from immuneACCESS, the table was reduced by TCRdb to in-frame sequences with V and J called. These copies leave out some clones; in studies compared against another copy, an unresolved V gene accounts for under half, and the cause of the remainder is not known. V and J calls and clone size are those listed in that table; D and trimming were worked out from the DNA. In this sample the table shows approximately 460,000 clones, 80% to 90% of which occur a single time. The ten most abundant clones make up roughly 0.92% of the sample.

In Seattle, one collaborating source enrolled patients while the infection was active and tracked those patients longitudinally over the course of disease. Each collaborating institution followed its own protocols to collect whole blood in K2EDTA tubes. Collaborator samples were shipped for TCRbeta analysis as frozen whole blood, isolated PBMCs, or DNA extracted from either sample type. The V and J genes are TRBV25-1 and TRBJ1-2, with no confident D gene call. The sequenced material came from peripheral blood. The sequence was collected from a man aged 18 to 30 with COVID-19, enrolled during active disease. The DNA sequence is TGTGCCAGCGGTCACGGGGTGGCTGGCTACACCTTC. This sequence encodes CASGHGVAGYTF.